The entry below gives a single T cell receptor beta chain sequence along with its context. This clone appeared once. Its antigen has not been determined. No base quality values were provided; no much bigger clone lies one nucleotide off. From a lookup of the germline V gene, CDR1 and CDR2 are MDHEN and SYDVKM. Spanning cysteine to phenylalanine, the CDR3 consists of 16 amino acids. CDR3 DNA is the only sequence kept; it has 48 bases, read in frame from the first base. Clipping removes 6 bases from V and 0 bases from J, with 8 as the unmatched junction base count. Each collaborating institution followed its own protocols to collect whole blood in K2EDTA tubes. For TCRbeta analysis, collaborators shipped samples in one of three forms: frozen whole blood, isolated PBMCs, or DNA extracted from either of those sample types. The immunoSEQ Assay, a bias-controlled multiplex PCR, was used to amplify TCRbeta CDR3 regions from genomic DNA. In the paper's pipeline: The number of nucleated cells in each sample was estimated from the amplification of reference gene primers within the assay. Sequence reads were collapsed and filtered to measure the absolute abundance of every unique TCRbeta CDR3 rearrangement. For each sample, productive Simpson clonality was calculated by taking the square root of Simpson's diversity index across productive rearrangements. TCRdb limited this immuneACCESS table to in-frame rearrangements with V and J called. A share of clones is missing; checked studies link under half to unresolved V genes, and the rest is unexplained. V and J calls plus clone size are reproduced from that table; the DNA served to infer D and trimming. The sample has approximately 100,000 clones on record, about 91% of them singletons. The top ten clones comprise 15% to 20% of the sample.

This sample is part of a study of blood T cell repertoires in COVID-19 (dated by TCRdb to about 2020). Broadly, across the study: Collaborator samples came from the United States, Italy and Spain and covered acute and convalescent phases of COVID-19. The material from the prospective study consisted of cDNA or gDNA derived from T cells, B-cell-depleted T cells, or PBMCs. The dataset comprised deeply sampled blood TCRbeta repertoires from subjects exposed to, actively infected with, or recovered from COVID-19. The repertoires were released in a freely available public database intended as a resource for research on the immune response to SARS-CoV-2. Samples came from the ongoing ImmuneRACE study (first 160 participants) plus 1,254 subjects from 6 global collaborators. The sample metadata nearly always contained a de-identified subject ID, COVID-19 status, age in years and sex. Where available, HLA class I and class II types were obtained from metadata supplied by the sample provider rather than from assay-based typing. What the study reported, not specific to this receptor: How much clinical and demographic metadata was included differed by source and by participant, and the metadata was provided uncurated.

The material sequenced was peripheral blood. Here the chain combines TRBV28 and TRBJ1-1, and 9 junction bases match TRBD1. The source of this sequence is a man in his fifties with acute or convalescent COVID-19. The sequenced DNA: TGTGCCAGCAGATCGCCGGGACAGGGTATGAACACTGAAGCTTTCTTT. This yields the protein CASRSPGQGMNTEAFF.